The 26 T cell receptor beta chains listed next were all sequenced from one sample in a study of blood T cell repertoires in COVID-19. Method: immunoSEQ multiplex PCR; TCRdb's copy keeps in-frame clones and lacks some. The sample contains about 300,000 clones, about nine tenths of which appear only once. Sequencing was performed on PBMCs or T cells enriched from blood (not recorded which). These receptor sequences come from a woman in her late teens or twenties who had recovered from COVID-19.

V is TRBV19 and J is TRBJ1-1; D may be TRBD1 (5 bases). The V end lost 7 bases, the J end lost 3 bases, and 15 bases lay between the germline ends. The CDR3 consists of 14 residues. Germline CDR1 and CDR2: LNHDA and SQIVND (reference sequence). CDR3 sequence reads: CASTHPTAHTEAFF. The CDR3 nucleotides are TGTGCCAGTACCCACCCGACAGCGCACACTGAAGCTTTCTTT.

This sequence joins TRBV5-4 and TRBJ1-4; no definite D call. Deletions cut 0 bases from V and 0 bases from J, with 6 bases between. The CDR3 extends over 15 amino acids. CDR1 is SGHNT and CDR2 is YYREEE in the germline V gene (reference sequence). The CDR3 protein is CASSLGGSTNEKLFF. CDR3 DNA: TGTGCCAGCAGCTTGGGAGGATCAACTAATGAAAAACTGTTTTTT. Together with reference TRBV5-4 and TRBJ1-4, the CDR3 gives the full variable domain: ETGVTQSPTHLIKTRGQQVTLRCSSQSGHNTVSWYQQALGQGPQFIFQYYREEENGRGNFPPRFSGLQFPNYSSELNVNALELDDSALYLCASSLGGSTNEKLFFGSGTQLSVL.

The genes are TRBV27 and TRBJ2-7, with 8 positions matching TRBD1. Germline V gene lookup returns CDR1 MNHEY and CDR2 SMNVEV (reference sequence). This CDR3 is 14 amino acids long. V was clipped by 7 bases and J by 5 bases; unmatched bases: 10. CDR3 residues: CASTSGQAVDEQYF. The CDR3 coding sequence is TGTGCCAGCACCTCGGGACAGGCGGTCGACGAGCAGTACTTC.

This chain links TRBV5-1 with TRBJ2-1, with 8 bases that match TRBD2. This CDR3 comprises 15 residues. The trim removed 0 bases at V and 4 bases at J, leaving 3 bases unmatched. The germline gives CDR1 SGHRS, CDR2 YFSETQ. In DNA form, the CDR3 reads TGCGCCAGCAGCTTGGTAGCGGGAACATACAATGAGCAGTTCTTC. Protein sequence: CASSLVAGTYNEQFF.

About this clone: The same CDR3 can be traced to other DNA sequences in this sample. The J gene is TRBJ1-1, the V gene TRBV5-1, with unresolved D. This CDR3 is built from 13 residues. Germline CDR1 reads SGHRS; CDR2 reads YFSETQ. Trimming took off 0 bases at V and 8 bases at J, with 11 bases between the two ends. The CDR3: CASSLAGSTEAFF. In DNA, the CDR3 is TGCGCCAGCAGCTTGGCGGGGTCAACGGAAGCTTTCTTT.

This sequence joins TRBV4-2 and TRBJ2-1, with 10 bases matching TRBD2. Unmatched junction bases numbered 28, after V lost 4 bases and J lost 10 bases. From germline, CDR1 is LGHNA and CDR2 YNFKEQ. The CDR3 extends over 21 amino acids. The DNA for the CDR3 is TGTGCCAGCAGCCCAAGGGAGAGGCTCAGCGGGAGGGCTTTGCCCACCTGGGAGCAGTTCTTC. Translating gives CASSPRERLSGRALPTWEQFF.

The rearrangement links TRBV11-2 to TRBJ2-3, with 10 bases fitting TRBD2. With 2 bases clipped from V and 0 bases from J, the junction kept 11 bases outside the gene matches. The CDR3 spans 19 residues. The V gene's germline CDR1 is SGHAT and CDR2 FQNNGV. This CDR3 reads CASSLFPPGTSVSTDTQYF. CDR3 in DNA: TGTGCCAGCAGCTTATTCCCCCCGGGGACTAGCGTTAGCACAGATACGCAGTATTTT.

The chain employs TRBV7-2 and TRBJ2-5, with TRBD2 identical over 14 bases. Trimming at V came to 5 bases and at J to 2 bases, leaving 4 bases not matched to a gene. The germline gives CDR1 SGHTA, CDR2 FQGNSA. This CDR3 is 16 amino acids long. CDR3 nucleotide sequence: TGTGCCAGCAGCCGGACTAGCGGGGGGTGGCAAGAGACCCAGTACTTC. It encodes CASSRTSGGWQETQYF.

This clone was counted only a few times. V is TRBV4-2 and J is TRBJ2-3; possibly TRBD1 for D (5 bases). The V gene lost 2 bases and the J gene lost 7 bases, with 16 bases spanning the gap. CDR3 length: 15 amino acids. The V gene's germline CDR1 is LGHNA and CDR2 YNFKEQ. The CDR3 sequence is CASSQYGGAPYTQYF. CDR3 nucleotide sequence: TGTGCCAGCAGCCAATATGGTGGGGCCCCGTATACGCAGTATTTT.

CDR3 amino acids: CATKGGLYGTQYF. Written as DNA, the CDR3 is TGTGCCACCAAAGGGGGCCTATACGGGACCCAGTACTTC. The J gene is TRBJ2-5, the V gene TRBV12-3 or TRBV12-4; 7 nucleotides line up with TRBD1. CDR3 length: 13 amino acids. V shed 10 bases and J 7 bases; nucleotides not matched to a gene: 12.

This clone was detected a few times. The sample carries other DNA sequences with the same CDR3. V gene TRBV5-1 combines with J gene TRBJ2-3, with 10 bases aligning to TRBD2. With V trimmed by 2 bases and J by 6 bases, 6 bases remained unmatched. The CDR3 sequence is 15 residues long. Germline values: CDR1 SGHRS, CDR2 YFSETQ. In nucleotides, the CDR3 is TGCGCCAGCAGCTTCCTAGCGGGGGCCCCGGATACGCAGTATTTT. This encodes CASSFLAGAPDTQYF.

This clone has a single count. V and J are TRBV19 and TRBJ2-7, with 9 bases identical to TRBD1. Germline trimming cut 4 bases from V and 6 bases from J; bases unmatched to any gene: 10. From germline, CDR1 is LNHDA and CDR2 SQIVND (reference sequence). The length of the CDR3 is 15 residues. Written as DNA, the CDR3 is TGTGCCAGTAGTAGCCGGGACAGGGCTGGGAGCGAGCAGTACTTC. It is translated as CASSSRDRAGSEQYF.

The V and J genes are TRBV19 and TRBJ1-1, with D unclear. The V end was cut by 4 bases, the J end by 0 bases, with 6 bases between. Germline-derived CDR1 and CDR2 are LNHDA and SQIVND (reference sequence). The CDR3 spans 13 residues. As DNA, the CDR3 is TGTGCCAGTAGTAGAACAGTGAACACTGAAGCTTTCTTT. This codes for CASSRTVNTEAFF.

J is TRBJ2-2 and V is TRBV18; no reliable D call. The germline gives CDR1 KGHSH, CDR2 LQKENI. The CDR3 has 16 residues. V lost 3 bases, J lost 0 bases, and 11 bases lay in between. CDR3 sequence: CASSPRGTSNTGELFF. Written as DNA, the CDR3 is TGTGCCAGCTCACCTAGAGGCACCTCGAACACCGGGGAGCTGTTTTTT. Full variable domain (remainder filled in from reference TRBV18 and TRBJ2-2): NAGVMQNPRHLVRRRGQEARLRCSPMKGHSHVYWYRQLPEEGLKFMVYLQKENIIDESGMPKERFSAEFPKEGPSILRIQQVVRGDSAAYFCASSPRGTSNTGELFFGEGSRLTVL.

The chain links TRBV9 to TRBJ2-3; 12 nucleotides align to TRBD1. CDR3 length: 16 residues. Germline V gene data show CDR1 as SGDLS and CDR2 as YYNGEE. The junction had 7 bases not matched to a gene; V was cut back by 3 bases and J by 5 bases. The CDR3, as DNA: TGTGCCAGCAGCGCGGGGACAGGGGGCGCGGAAGATACGCAGTATTTT. Protein sequence: CASSAGTGGAEDTQYF. Combining the CDR3 with reference TRBV9 and TRBJ2-3 gives the whole variable domain DSGVTQTPKHLITATGQRVTLRCSPRSGDLSVYWYQQSLDQGLQFLIQYYNGEERAKGNILERFSAQQFPDLHSELNLSSLELGDSALYFCASSAGTGGAEDTQYFGPGTRLTVL.

This chain connects TRBV10-3 to TRBJ1-1; D is possibly TRBD1 (6 bases). CDR3 length: 13 residues. V was trimmed by 6 bases and J by 1 base, leaving 9 bases between them. Germline V gives CDR1 ENHRY, CDR2 SYGVKD. CDR3 residues: CAIRDSQNTEAFF. The CDR3 DNA sequence: TGTGCCATCAGGGACAGCCAGAACACTGAAGCTTTCTTT.

The chain carries TRBV9 and TRBJ2-7, with 9 positions matching TRBD1. The CDR3 sequence is 15 residues long. Germline V gives CDR1 SGDLS, CDR2 YYNGEE. J was trimmed by 1 base and V by 0 bases; bases with no gene match: 2. This CDR3 is CASSVDGTGSYEQYF. The CDR3 region has the DNA TGTGCCAGCAGCGTAGATGGGACAGGGTCCTACGAGCAGTACTTC.

V is TRBV19 and J is TRBJ1-2; 11 positions agree with TRBD1. Germline-derived CDR1 and CDR2 are LNHDA and SQIVND (reference sequence). The CDR3 consists of 15 residues. Trimming at V came to 5 bases and at J to 3 bases, leaving 5 bases not matched to a gene. The CDR3 DNA is TGTGCCAGTAGTCTATCGGGACAGGGGGACTATGGCTACACCTTC. It encodes CASSLSGQGDYGYTF.

As concerns this clone: This sample also contains other DNA sequences that code for the same CDR3. The J gene is TRBJ2-7, the V gene TRBV5-4; D is undetermined. Germline CDR1 and CDR2: SGHNT and YYREEE (reference sequence). Trimming pared 4 bases from V and 0 bases from J, leaving 5 bases between. The CDR3 extends over 12 amino acids. The CDR3 coding sequence is TGTGCCAGCAGCCTGAGCTCCTACGAGCAGTACTTC. This encodes CASSLSSYEQYF.

The chain has TRBV5-4 and TRBJ1-2, with 8 bases fitting TRBD1. Trimming removed 4 bases from V and 2 bases from J; junction bases left unmatched: 4. This CDR3 spans 14 amino acids. Germline V gene lookup returns CDR1 SGHNT and CDR2 YYREEE (reference sequence). In DNA form, the CDR3 reads TGTGCCAGCAGCCTTCCAGGGGGCAACTATGGCTACACCTTC. The encoded protein is CASSLPGGNYGYTF.

This clone was detected once. The V gene is TRBV6-5, the J gene TRBJ2-1, with TRBD1 identical over 10 bases. V shed 6 bases and J 4 bases; nucleotides not matched to a gene: 3. The CDR3 runs to 14 residues. Germline-derived CDR1 and CDR2 are MNHEY and SVGAGI. The CDR3, as DNA: TGTGCCAGCAGCGGACAGGGGGAGTACAATGAGCAGTTCTTC. This translates into CASSGQGEYNEQFF.

This clone was detected only once. This rearrangement joins TRBV2 to TRBJ1-4; possibly TRBD1 for D (6 bases). The ends were cut back, 9 bases at V and 4 bases at J, with 12 bases in the middle. Germline CDR1 SNHLY, CDR2 FYNNEI. The CDR3 is 13 residues long. Written as DNA, the CDR3 is TGTGCCAGTACGGGACATTTTAATGAAAAACTGTTTTTT. Its translation: CASTGHFNEKLFF.

This rearrangement joins TRBV10-3 to TRBJ2-2; TRBD1 aligns across 7 bases. CDR1 ENHRY and CDR2 SYGVKD come from the germline V gene. The CDR3 extends over 15 amino acids. V was clipped by 5 bases and J by 3 bases; unmatched bases: 6. For the CDR3, the DNA is TGTGCCATCAGTACTACGGACAGGTACACCGGGGAGCTGTTTTTT. Encoded protein: CAISTTDRYTGELFF.

J is TRBJ2-1 and V is TRBV27; D is perhaps TRBD1 (5 bases). Trimming cost V 8 bases and J 3 bases, with 11 bases left between them. Germline V lookup: CDR1 MNHEY, CDR2 SMNVEV (reference sequence). The CDR3 totals 13 residues. CDR3 region: CASRLDNYNEQFF. The CDR3 DNA follows: TGTGCCAGCCGCCTGGACAACTACAATGAGCAGTTCTTC.

This clone was detected many times. This rearrangement joins TRBV4-1 to TRBJ2-7; 14 nucleotides agree with TRBD2. J lost 1 base, V lost 6 bases, and 2 bases had no gene match. This CDR3 is built from 15 residues. Germline V gives CDR1 MGHRA, CDR2 YSYEKL. CDR3 DNA sequence: TGCGCCAGCAGTCGGACTAGCGGGGGGTCCTACGAGCAGTACTTC. Its translation: CASSRTSGGSYEQYF.

With respect to this clone: The junction shows a germline mismatch at one end, possibly a read error. V and J are TRBV5-4 and TRBJ1-4, with 8 bases matching TRBD1. Per germline, CDR1 SGHNT and CDR2 YYREEE (reference sequence). CDR3 length equals 13 residues. This CDR3 is CASSLRPGQVSLF. The CDR3 DNA is TGTGCCAGCAGCTTGAGGCCGGGACAGGTATCTCTCTTT.